This note documents a single T cell receptor beta chain sequence. V was clipped by 4 bases and J by 6 bases; unmatched bases: 5. This CDR3 contains 15 residues. Germline CDR1 is SNHLY and CDR2 is FYNNEI. The data belong to a study of blood T cell repertoires in COVID-19. About the research overall: COVID-19 samples from acute and convalescent phases originated in the United States, Italy and Spain. T cells, B-cell-depleted T cells, or PBMCs supplied cDNA or gDNA.

The assay was immunoSEQ multiplex PCR, and TCRdb's table has in-frame clones only and misses some. The sample has about 270,000 clones; under 90% are singletons. The rearrangement joins TRBV2 to TRBJ2-3, with TRBD2 identical over 12 bases. The TCR sequence derives from a man aged 45-60 years with acute or convalescent COVID-19. Material for sequencing was peripheral blood. CDR3 nucleotide sequence: TGTGCCAGCAGTGCTCTAGCGGGGGGGCCTGATACGCAGTATTTT. It translates to CASSALAGGPDTQYF.